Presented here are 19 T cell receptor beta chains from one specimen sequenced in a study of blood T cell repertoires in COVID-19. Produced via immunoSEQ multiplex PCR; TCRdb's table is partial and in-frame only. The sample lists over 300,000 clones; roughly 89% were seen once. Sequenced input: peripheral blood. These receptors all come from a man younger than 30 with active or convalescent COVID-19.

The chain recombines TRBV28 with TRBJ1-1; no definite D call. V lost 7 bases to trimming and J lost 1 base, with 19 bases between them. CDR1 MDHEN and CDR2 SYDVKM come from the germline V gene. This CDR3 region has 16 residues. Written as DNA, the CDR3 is TGTGCCAGCAATACCGTTGGGTTAGGAGCGAACACTGAAGCTTTCTTT. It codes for CASNTVGLGANTEAFF.

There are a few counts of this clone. The CDR3 is CASVDLGQGGRELFF. The CDR3 region has the DNA TGTGCCAGCGTAGATCTAGGACAGGGAGGTCGGGAGCTGTTTTTT. This rearrangement joins TRBV27 to TRBJ2-2; TRBD1 agrees at 8 bases. Trimming took 8 bases from V and 9 from J; bases not matched to a gene: 14. There are 15 residues in the CDR3. Germline values: CDR1 MNHEY, CDR2 SMNVEV (reference sequence).

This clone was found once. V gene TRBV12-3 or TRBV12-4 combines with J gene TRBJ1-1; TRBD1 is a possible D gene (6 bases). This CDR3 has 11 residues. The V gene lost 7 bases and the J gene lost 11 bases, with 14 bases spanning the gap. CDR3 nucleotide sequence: TGTGCCAGCACCCTGACAGGATCCGCTTTCTTT. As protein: CASTLTGSAFF.

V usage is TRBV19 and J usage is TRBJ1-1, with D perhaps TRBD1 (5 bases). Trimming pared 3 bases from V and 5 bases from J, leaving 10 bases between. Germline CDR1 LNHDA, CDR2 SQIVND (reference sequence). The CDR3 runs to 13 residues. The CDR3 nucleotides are TGTGCCAGTAGTATGGGGGGATGGACTGAAGCTTTCTTT. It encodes CASSMGGWTEAFF.

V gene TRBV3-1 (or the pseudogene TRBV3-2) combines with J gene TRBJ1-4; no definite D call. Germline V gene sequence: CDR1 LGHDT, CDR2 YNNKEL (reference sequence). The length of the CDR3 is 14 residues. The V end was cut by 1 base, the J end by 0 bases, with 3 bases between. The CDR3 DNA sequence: TGTGCCAGCAGCCAAGCCGCAACTAATGAAAAACTGTTTTTT. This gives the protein CASSQAATNEKLFF.

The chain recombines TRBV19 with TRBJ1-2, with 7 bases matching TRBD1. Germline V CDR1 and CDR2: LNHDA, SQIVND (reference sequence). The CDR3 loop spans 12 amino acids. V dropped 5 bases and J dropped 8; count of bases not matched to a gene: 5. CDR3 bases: TGTGCCAGTAGTTTCGGACAGGAGGGCTACACCTTC. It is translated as CASSFGQEGYTF.

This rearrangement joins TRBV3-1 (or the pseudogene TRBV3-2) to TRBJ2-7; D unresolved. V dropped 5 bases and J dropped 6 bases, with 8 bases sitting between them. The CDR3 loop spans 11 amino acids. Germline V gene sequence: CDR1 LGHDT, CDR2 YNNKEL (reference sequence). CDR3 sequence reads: CASSVSGEQYF. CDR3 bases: TGTGCCAGCAGCGTCTCGGGCGAGCAGTACTTC.

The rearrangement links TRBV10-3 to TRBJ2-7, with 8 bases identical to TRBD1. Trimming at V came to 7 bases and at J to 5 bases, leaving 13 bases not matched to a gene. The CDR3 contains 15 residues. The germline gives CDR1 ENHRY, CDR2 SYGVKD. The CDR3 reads CAITPTQGAGDEQYF. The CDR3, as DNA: TGTGCCATCACCCCGACTCAGGGGGCTGGTGACGAGCAGTACTTC.

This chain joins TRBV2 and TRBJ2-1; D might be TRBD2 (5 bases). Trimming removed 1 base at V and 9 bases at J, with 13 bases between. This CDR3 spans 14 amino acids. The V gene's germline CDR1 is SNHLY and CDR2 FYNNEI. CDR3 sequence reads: CASSEGTLKGEQFF. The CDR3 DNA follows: TGTGCCAGCAGTGAAGGGACTTTAAAGGGTGAGCAGTTCTTC.

The CDR3 nucleotides read TGTGCCAGCGCCTACGGCGGGGGTCTGGATTCACCCCTCCACTTT. Protein sequence: CASAYGGGLDSPLHF. V gene TRBV27 combines with J gene TRBJ1-6; a possible D gene is TRBD1 (5 bases). The length of the CDR3 is 15 residues. V was cut by 8 bases and J by 8 bases, with 19 bases left in between. Looked up from germline, CDR1 is MNHEY and CDR2 is SMNVEV (reference sequence).

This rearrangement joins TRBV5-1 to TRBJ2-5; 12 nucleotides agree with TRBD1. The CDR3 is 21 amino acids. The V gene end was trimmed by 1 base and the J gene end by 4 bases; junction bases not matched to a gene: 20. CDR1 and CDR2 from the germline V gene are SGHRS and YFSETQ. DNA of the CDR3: TGCGCCAGCAGCTTGAGAGCTGGGGCGATAGCGGGACAGGGGGCGCGAGAGACCCAGTACTTC. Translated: CASSLRAGAIAGQGARETQYF.

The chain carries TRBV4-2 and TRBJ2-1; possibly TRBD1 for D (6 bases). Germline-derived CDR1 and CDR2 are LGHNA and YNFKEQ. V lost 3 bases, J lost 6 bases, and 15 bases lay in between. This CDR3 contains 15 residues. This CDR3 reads CASSQDIGGFNEQFF. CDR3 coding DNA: TGTGCCAGCAGCCAGGACATTGGGGGCTTCAATGAGCAGTTCTTC.

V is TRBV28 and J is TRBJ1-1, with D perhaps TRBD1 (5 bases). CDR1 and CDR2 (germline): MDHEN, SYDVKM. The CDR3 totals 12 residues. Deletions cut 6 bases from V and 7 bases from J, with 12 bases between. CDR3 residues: CASSRIQVEAFF. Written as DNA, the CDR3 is TGTGCCAGCAGCCGGATACAGGTTGAAGCTTTCTTT. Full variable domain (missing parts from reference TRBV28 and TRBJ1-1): DVKVTQSSRYLVKRTGEKVFLECVQDMDHENMFWYRQDPGLGLRLIYFSYDVKMKEKGDIPEGYSVSREKKERFSLILESASTNQTSMYLCASSRIQVEAFFGQGTRLTVV.

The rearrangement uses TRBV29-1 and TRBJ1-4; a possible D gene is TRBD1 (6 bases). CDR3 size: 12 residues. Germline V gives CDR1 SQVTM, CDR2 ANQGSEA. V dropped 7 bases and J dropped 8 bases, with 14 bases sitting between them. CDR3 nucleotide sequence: TGCAGCGGCACAGGGTTATCGGAAAAACTGTTTTTT. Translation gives CSGTGLSEKLFF. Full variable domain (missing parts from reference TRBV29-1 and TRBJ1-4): SAVISQKPSRDICQRGTSLTIQCQVDSQVTMMFWYRQQPGQSLTLIATANQGSEATYESGFVIDKFPISRPNLTFSTLTVSNMSPEDSSIYLCSGTGLSEKLFFGSGTQLSVL.

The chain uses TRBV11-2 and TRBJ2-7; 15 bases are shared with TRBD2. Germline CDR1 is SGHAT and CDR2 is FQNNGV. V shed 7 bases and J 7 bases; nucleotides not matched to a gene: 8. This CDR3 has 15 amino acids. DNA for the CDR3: TGTGCCAGCACTACAGGGACTAGCGGGAGGTGGGAGCAGTACTTC. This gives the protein CASTTGTSGRWEQYF.

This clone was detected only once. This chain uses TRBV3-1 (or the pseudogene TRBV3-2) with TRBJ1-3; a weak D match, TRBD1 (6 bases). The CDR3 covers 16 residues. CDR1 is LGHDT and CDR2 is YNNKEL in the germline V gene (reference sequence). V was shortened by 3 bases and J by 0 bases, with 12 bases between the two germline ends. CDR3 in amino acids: CASSHGGPNSGNTIYF. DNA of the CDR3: TGTGCCAGCAGCCATGGGGGCCCGAACTCTGGAAACACCATATATTTT.

The CDR3 sequence: CASSPRGSWATEAFF. CDR3 in DNA: TGTGCCAGCAGCCCCAGGGGAAGTTGGGCCACTGAAGCTTTCTTT. V is TRBV3-1 (or the pseudogene TRBV3-2) and J is TRBJ1-1, with D perhaps matching TRBD1 (6 bases). Germline CDR1 and CDR2: LGHDT and YNNKEL (reference sequence). V was cut by 4 bases and J by 4 bases, with 16 bases left in between. The CDR3 is 15 residues long.

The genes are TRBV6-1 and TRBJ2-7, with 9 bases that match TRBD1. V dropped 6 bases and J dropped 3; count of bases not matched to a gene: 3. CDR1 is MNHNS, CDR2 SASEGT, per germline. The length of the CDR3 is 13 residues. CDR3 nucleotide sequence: TGTGCCAGCAGACGGGACAGGGTCTACGAGCAGTACTTC. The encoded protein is CASRRDRVYEQYF.

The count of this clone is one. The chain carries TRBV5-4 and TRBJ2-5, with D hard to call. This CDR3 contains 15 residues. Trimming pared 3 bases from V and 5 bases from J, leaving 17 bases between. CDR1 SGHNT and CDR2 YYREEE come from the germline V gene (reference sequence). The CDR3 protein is CASSSPAASRETQYF. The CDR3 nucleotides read TGTGCCAGCAGCTCGCCCGCGGCCTCACGGGAGACCCAGTACTTC.